The entry that follows covers one T cell receptor beta chain sequence. The source of the sample is a study of blood T cell repertoires in COVID-19. Overall study context: Sites across the United States, Italy and Spain contributed samples from acute and convalescent COVID-19. T cells, B-cell-depleted T cells, or PBMCs supplied cDNA or gDNA.

With 3 bases removed from V and 1 base from J, the gap between germline ends came to 7 bases. Per germline, CDR1 SGHRS and CDR2 YFSETQ. CDR3 length equals 14 residues. Per the original methods: For nucleated cells, counts were estimated from reference gene primer amplification. Sequenced by immunoSEQ multiplex PCR; TCRdb stores in-frame clones only, minus some. The V and J calls and the clone size are those of that table, but D and trimming were determined from the DNA. Seen here are 18,000 or so clones, roughly 89% observed once, and the top ten hold about 7.2%. The chain uses TRBV5-1 and TRBJ1-4; the D is unclear. The sequenced material came from peripheral blood. This receptor was taken from a human donor in a cohort sampled during active COVID-19. CDR3 DNA: TGCGCCAGCAGCTGGGGAGGAACTAATGAAAAACTGTTTTTT. Protein product: CASSWGGTNEKLFF.